This T cell receptor (beta chain) came from a study of long-term antiretroviral therapy in people with HIV. The junction had 7 bases not matched to a gene; V was cut back by 4 bases and J by 8 bases. Germline assignment: CDR1 LGHNA and CDR2 YSLEER. The CDR3 totals 14 residues. Study results and caveats: Among HIV repertoires, CDR3 length ranges were narrower than those of controls.

Remarks on this clone: What it binds is unknown.

The authors ran the immunoSEQ assay, v3.0, at survey level. Profiling relied on immunoSEQ multiplex PCR, and the TCRdb table lists in-frame clones only, not all of them. The repertoire consists of about 34,000 clones, with 90% to 95% occurring once and the leading ten covering roughly 3.5%. The rearrangement joins TRBV4-3 to TRBJ1-4, with 7 bases that match TRBD1. This clonotype was obtained from a woman aged 45 to 65 with HIV. Sequenced here: unsorted PBMCs, sampled more than 5 years after starting antiretroviral therapy. The CDR3 DNA reads as TGCGCCAGCAGCCTTAGGACAGGATCCGAAAAACTGTTTTTT. It encodes CASSLRTGSEKLFF.